This T cell receptor (beta chain) was identified during a study of cytomegalovirus exposure and HLA in healthy donors. V dropped 3 bases and J dropped 7 bases, with 13 bases sitting between them. The CDR3 length is 14 residues. CDR1 and CDR2 (germline): MNHEY, SVGAGI. The PCR used 60 Vbeta and 13 Jbeta primers. Per the original data handling: A later analysis tallied about 80 million unique TCR beta chains, some 12 million of them shared. Sequencing used immunoSEQ multiplex PCR; TCRdb keeps in-frame clones, though not all of them. For V, J and clone size, that table is used; D and trimming come from the DNA. The sample holds around 100,000 clones; 78% are singletons and the top ten take roughly 1.9%.

Sequencing input: PBMCs. The chain employs TRBV6-5 and TRBJ1-5, with D maybe TRBD1 (5 bases). The TCR comes from a woman between 40 and 50 years old in good health and CMV-seronegative. The CDR3 DNA reads TGTGCCAGCAGTTATGGGCAGGGTGGACAGCCCCAGCATTTT. Its translation: CASSYGQGGQPQHF.